A single sample is the source of the 3 T cell receptor beta chains below, sequenced in a study of response to subunit inactivated influenza vaccine. TCRdb itself ran the RT-PCR reads through MiXCR, one entry per CDR3 protein. The table lists hundreds of thousands of distinct CDR3 sequences, less than 10% of them singletons. This sample comprised PBMCs from blood, obtained around 25 months after vaccination. The receptors derive from a man between 50 and 75 years old who received an inactivated influenza vaccine.

This clonotype showed up just a few times. The chain uses TRBV7-2 and TRBJ1-1, with a tentative D call TRBD1 (6 bases). Germline CDR1 reads SGHTA; CDR2 reads FQGNSA. The CDR3 has 15 amino acids. V was shortened by 0 bases and J by 4 bases, with 12 bases between the two germline ends. This CDR3 is CASSLAQAGATEAFF. The CDR3 DNA sequence: TGTGCCAGCAGCTTAGCGCAGGCAGGGGCCACTGAAGCTTTCTTT.

The chain combines TRBV6-5 with TRBJ2-2; 7 bases are a match to TRBD2. Germline values: CDR1 MNHEY, CDR2 SVGAGI. This CDR3 is built from 16 residues. The trim removed 4 bases at V and 2 bases at J, leaving 7 bases unmatched. CDR3 residues: CASSLKAGVNTGELFF. The CDR3 nucleotides are TGTGCCAGCAGTTTGAAGGCGGGAGTTAACACCGGGGAGCTGTTTTTT.

This clonotype has a count of ten or more. The rearrangement links TRBV7-2 to TRBJ2-7, with D possibly being TRBD2 (5 bases). Germline lookup yields CDR1 SGHTA and CDR2 FQGNSA. The CDR3 sequence is 15 residues long. V was shortened by 3 bases and J by 1 base, with 13 bases between the two germline ends. The chain's CDR3 is CASSFDGRGSYEQYF. In DNA, the CDR3 is TGTGCCAGCAGCTTCGACGGCAGAGGGTCCTACGAGCAGTACTTC.